This TCR beta chain was documented in a study of blood T cells in healthy people across ages. On this clonotype itself: The antigen is not known.

Study-level findings and limits: Unsorted PBMC material precluded a definitive naive versus antigen-experienced comparison.

A second PCR of 7 to 11 cycles used a sample-barcoded 5' primer and a J-beta primer mix. Individual samples furnished no less than 2.5 million CDR3-containing paired-end reads apiece. From the 5' RACE reads, TCRdb called clonotypes with MiXCR, one entry per CDR3 protein. The table includes about 1.4 million distinct CDR3 sequences, approximately 59% detected once. The amount of total RNA extracted per sample was at least 5.5 micrograms. The clonotype was recovered from a man between 18 and 29 years old in good health. The sample comprised blood.

CDR3 nucleotides: TGCGCCAGCAGCCCCCTAGCGAAGGATACGCAGTATTTT. Amino acids: CASSPLAKDTQYF. This chain connects TRBV5-1 to TRBJ2-3; a weak D match, TRBD2 (6 bases). CDR1 is SGHRS and CDR2 is YFSETQ in the germline V gene. The CDR3 contains 13 residues. V was shortened by 4 bases and J by 6 bases, with 12 bases between the two germline ends.